One and the same sample provided the 29 T cell receptor beta chains below, sequenced in a study of blood T cell repertoires in COVID-19. This table comes from immunoSEQ multiplex PCR, and its TCRdb copy is limited to in-frame clones, with some not included. Found here are 190,000 or so clones, about 85% of them singletons; the top ten hold 7.5% to 10%. Sample: peripheral blood. These receptors came from an elderly woman with acute or convalescent COVID-19.

The chain has TRBV29-1 and TRBJ1-2, with D possibly TRBD1 on 6 matching bases. V lost 4 bases, J lost 12 bases, and 12 bases lay in between. The V gene's germline CDR1 is SQVTM and CDR2 ANQGSEA. CDR3 length: 10 residues. CDR3 bases: TGCAGCGTTGGAGACACAGGGAACACCTTC. Encoded protein: CSVGDTGNTF.

The gene calls are TRBV11-2 and TRBJ2-7; 8 nucleotides agree with TRBD1. Germline V lookup: CDR1 SGHAT, CDR2 FQNNGV. This CDR3 region has 14 residues. Losses at the gene ends were 7 bases for V and 1 base for J; bases not matched to a gene: 6. The CDR3 DNA reads TGTGCCAGCACCGTGGACAGGGTATCCTACGAGCAGTACTTC. Residues: CASTVDRVSYEQYF.

This rearrangement joins TRBV6-5 to TRBJ1-3; D not certain. In germline, CDR1 is MNHEY, CDR2 SVGAGI. V dropped 8 bases and J dropped 4 bases, with 18 bases sitting between them. The CDR3 consists of 15 residues. CDR3 sequence reads: CASSPPAGSGNTIYF. In nucleotides, the CDR3 is TGTGCCAGCTCCCCTCCAGCGGGCTCCGGAAACACCATATATTTT.

V and J are TRBV5-5 and TRBJ2-7, with 7 bases matching TRBD2. This CDR3 is built from 14 residues. CDR1 SGHKS and CDR2 YYEKEE come from the germline V gene (reference sequence). J gave up 0 bases and V 0 bases, and 0 bases lay outside the gene matches. This CDR3 reads CASSLGGSSYEQYF. CDR3 in DNA: TGTGCCAGCAGCTTGGGCGGGAGCTCCTACGAGCAGTACTTC.

The chain uses TRBV6-2 or TRBV6-3 and TRBJ1-2; no definite D call. CDR3 length: 14 amino acids. Trimming removed 5 bases from V and 8 bases from J, with 18 bases in between. CDR1 MNHEY and CDR2 SVGEGT come from the germline V gene. The CDR3 DNA reads TGTGCCAGCAGTCACGACACGATCCGCCGCGGCTACACCTTC. Residues: CASSHDTIRRGYTF.

Here the CDR3 DNA reads TGTGCCAGCAGCCCACGACTAGCGGGAGCTGACGGGGAGCTGTTTTTT. Amino acids: CASSPRLAGADGELFF. The chain is built from TRBV7-7 and TRBJ2-2; 12 bases line up with TRBD2. The CDR3 covers 16 residues. V trimming: 5 bases; J trimming: 7 bases; junction bases outside the gene matches: 8. Germline lookup yields CDR1 SSHAT and CDR2 FNYEAQ (reference sequence).

In this sample, this clone turned up a few times. V usage is TRBV5-6 and J usage is TRBJ2-7; 9 bases agree with TRBD2. Per germline, CDR1 SGHDT and CDR2 YYEEEE. This CDR3 has 17 residues. Trimming cost V 0 bases and J 0 bases; bases outside gene matches: 7. The DNA of the CDR3 is TGTGCCAGCAGCTTGGATAGCGGGGGCGATTTCTCCTACGAGCAGTACTTC. Translated, it gives CASSLDSGGDFSYEQYF.

As DNA, the CDR3 is TGTGCCAGCTCCCAGGGAGCGGGAGCACGAAATGAGCAGTTCTTC. This translates into CASSQGAGARNEQFF. The chain couples TRBV27 to TRBJ2-1, with TRBD2 matching 8 bases. The CDR3 covers 15 residues. V lost 8 bases to trimming and J lost 7 bases; unmatched junction nucleotides: 13. Germline V gene data show CDR1 as MNHEY and CDR2 as SMNVEV (reference sequence).

The genes are TRBV6-1 and TRBJ2-6, with 7 bases that match TRBD1. Looked up from germline, CDR1 is MNHNS and CDR2 is SASEGT. With V trimmed by 1 base and J by 2 bases, 8 bases remained unmatched. The CDR3 is 18 amino acids. CDR3 loop: CASSEEDRVLAGANVLTF. The CDR3 nucleotides read TGTGCCAGCAGTGAAGAAGACAGGGTACTTGCTGGGGCCAACGTCCTGACTTTC.

The chain has TRBV29-1 and TRBJ1-1; 7 bases are shared with TRBD1. Germline CDR1 is SQVTM and CDR2 is ANQGSEA. This CDR3 is built from 13 residues. V gave up 6 bases and J gave up 1 base; unmatched junction bases: 5. CDR3 DNA sequence: TGCAGCGTGCGGACAGGAACGAACACTGAAGCTTTCTTT. Protein sequence: CSVRTGTNTEAFF. The variable domain in full, completed from reference TRBV29-1 and TRBJ1-1, reads SAVISQKPSRDICQRGTSLTIQCQVDSQVTMMFWYRQQPGQSLTLIATANQGSEATYESGFVIDKFPISRPNLTFSTLTVSNMSPEDSSIYLCSVRTGTNTEAFFGQGTRLTVV.

The chain is built from TRBV30 and TRBJ1-1; D perhaps matches TRBD1 (6 bases). Germline values: CDR1 GTSNPN, CDR2 SVGIG (reference sequence). This CDR3 spans 14 amino acids. V dropped 5 bases and J dropped 2 bases, with 15 bases sitting between them. The CDR3, as DNA: TGTGCCTGGGGGGGGCGCGGCAGTAACACTGAAGCTTTCTTT. Its protein product is CAWGGRGSNTEAFF.

This clone was picked up a small number of times. This chain connects TRBV5-1 to TRBJ2-2; 9 bases line up with TRBD2. Germline CDR1 SGHRS, CDR2 YFSETQ. Trimming removed 0 bases from V and 6 bases from J; junction bases left unmatched: 6. The CDR3 contains 16 residues. CDR3 amino acids: CASSLGASGKSGELFF. The CDR3, as DNA: TGCGCCAGCAGCTTGGGCGCTAGCGGGAAGTCCGGGGAGCTGTTTTTT.

The rearrangement uses TRBV19 and TRBJ1-4; 7 bases match TRBD1. V gave up 1 base and J gave up 5 bases; unmatched junction bases: 4. CDR3 length: 15 amino acids. From germline, CDR1 is LNHDA and CDR2 SQIVND (reference sequence). The CDR3 nucleotides are TGTGCCAGTAGTATAGTAAGGGGGCGCAATGAAAAACTGTTTTTT. It encodes CASSIVRGRNEKLFF.

The gene calls are TRBV5-6 and TRBJ2-1; 9 nucleotides align to TRBD1. Looked up from germline, CDR1 is SGHDT and CDR2 is YYEEEE. The CDR3 is 16 residues long. V lost 4 bases, J lost 4 bases, and 9 bases stayed unmatched. CDR3 DNA: TGTGCCAGCAGCCTCATGGGGACAGGGTATTACAATGAGCAGTTCTTC. Its protein is CASSLMGTGYYNEQFF.

The chain links TRBV5-8 to TRBJ1-5, with unresolved D. There are 14 residues in the CDR3. The V end was cut by 2 bases, the J end by 5 bases, with 11 bases between. Germline CDR1 and CDR2: SGHTS and YDEGEE. The chain's CDR3 is CASSLRGYHQPQHF. DNA of the CDR3: TGTGCCAGCAGCTTAAGAGGTTACCATCAGCCCCAGCATTTT.

Only one count was recorded for this clone. The chain employs TRBV6-1 and TRBJ2-2; D unclear. The V and J ends lost 3 bases and 5 bases respectively, with 13 bases between them. This CDR3 spans 15 amino acids. Looked up from germline, CDR1 is MNHNS and CDR2 is SASEGT. The CDR3 DNA is TGTGCCAGCAGTGAGGCAACCGGGTGGACCGGGGAGCTGTTTTTT. It codes for CASSEATGWTGELFF.

V gene TRBV5-8 combines with J gene TRBJ1-6; D is perhaps TRBD1 (5 bases). The ends were cut back, 1 base at V and 14 bases at J, with 16 bases in the middle. The CDR3 spans 14 residues. Germline values: CDR1 SGHTS, CDR2 YDEGEE. The CDR3 DNA sequence: TGTGCCAGCAGCTTGAGAACCGGGGGTAGGTCCCTCCACTTT. Translation gives CASSLRTGGRSLHF.

This chain uses TRBV11-1 with TRBJ1-1, with 7 bases aligning to TRBD1. V lost 5 bases to trimming and J lost 10 bases; unmatched junction nucleotides: 10. Germline-derived CDR1 and CDR2 are SGHAT and FQDESV (reference sequence). This CDR3 spans 13 amino acids. The CDR3 here is CASSDDRALGAFF. The CDR3 DNA sequence: TGTGCCAGCAGCGACGACAGGGCACTGGGAGCTTTCTTT.

The chain links TRBV7-9 to TRBJ2-1; 7 bases align to TRBD2. V was clipped by 5 bases and J by 6 bases; unmatched bases: 10. The CDR3 has 15 residues. Germline V gene sequence: CDR1 SEHNR, CDR2 FQNEAQ (reference sequence). CDR3 nucleotide sequence: TGTGCCAGCAGCCTCCGACTAGCCGCTGTCAATGAGCAGTTCTTC. This sequence encodes CASSLRLAAVNEQFF.

V is TRBV7-9 and J is TRBJ2-7, with 10 bases aligning to TRBD1. Germline trimming cut 3 bases from V and 4 bases from J; bases unmatched to any gene: 15. This CDR3 has 18 residues. Germline-derived CDR1 and CDR2 are SEHNR and FQNEAQ (reference sequence). CDR3: CASSFMRGTGDLTYEQYF. In DNA, the CDR3 is TGTGCCAGCAGCTTCATGAGGGGGACAGGGGATCTTACGTACGAGCAGTACTTC.

The rearrangement links TRBV5-6 to TRBJ1-1; possibly TRBD1 for D (5 bases). The ends were cut back, 3 bases at V and 0 bases at J, with 15 bases in the middle. CDR1 and CDR2 from the germline V gene are SGHDT and YYEEEE. The CDR3 length is 16 residues. CDR3 in amino acids: CASSSLGAYLNTEAFF. CDR3 coding DNA: TGTGCCAGCAGCTCCCTTGGGGCGTACTTGAACACTGAAGCTTTCTTT.

The V call is TRBV7-9, the J call TRBJ1-6; no clear D. This CDR3 region has 14 residues. The V gene lost 2 bases and the J gene lost 4 bases, with 6 bases spanning the gap. Per the germline V gene, CDR1 is SEHNR and CDR2 is FQNEAQ (reference sequence). CDR3 nucleotide sequence: TGTGCCAGCAGCTTATCGGAGTATAATTCACCCCTCCACTTT. It yields the protein CASSLSEYNSPLHF. Looking up the rest from reference TRBV7-9 and TRBJ1-6 gives the full variable domain: DTGVSQNPRHKITKRGQNVTFRCDPISEHNRLYWYRQTLGQGPEFLTYFQNEAQLEKSRLLSDRFSAERPKGSFSTLEIQRTEQGDSAMYLCASSLSEYNSPLHFGNGTRLTVT.

The chain couples TRBV29-1 to TRBJ2-7; D might be TRBD2 (6 bases). Germline values: CDR1 SQVTM, CDR2 ANQGSEA. The CDR3 covers 14 residues. Trimming took 6 bases from V and 2 from J, leaving 17 bases between them. The CDR3 sequence is CSVGQTGSTYEQYF. CDR3 DNA sequence: TGCAGCGTGGGGCAGACCGGGAGCACCTACGAGCAGTACTTC.

This clone was detected once. J is TRBJ2-5 and V is TRBV7-2; the D gene is possibly TRBD2 (5 bases). Trimming removed 3 bases at V and 5 bases at J, with 10 bases between. The CDR3 contains 13 residues. In germline, CDR1 is SGHTA, CDR2 FQGNSA. CDR3 region: CASSFGDGETQYF. The CDR3 DNA reads TGTGCCAGCAGCTTCGGGGATGGGGAGACCCAGTACTTC. Full variable domain (missing parts from reference TRBV7-2 and TRBJ2-5): GAGVSQSPSNKVTEKGKDVELRCDPISGHTALYWYRQSLGQGLEFLIYFQGNSAPDKSGLPSDRFSAERTGGSVSTLTIQRTQQEDSAVYLCASSFGDGETQYFGPGTRLLVL.

DNA of the CDR3: TGCGCCAGCAGCTTGGCCGGGACAGGATTCTACGAGCAGTACTTC. As protein: CASSLAGTGFYEQYF. The chain recombines TRBV5-1 with TRBJ2-7; 8 bases fit TRBD1. Trimming cost V 0 bases and J 3 bases; bases outside gene matches: 5. The CDR3 has 15 residues. Germline values: CDR1 SGHRS, CDR2 YFSETQ.

The chain carries TRBV2 and TRBJ2-7; TRBD1 aligns across 9 bases. The CDR3 is 15 residues long. The germline gives CDR1 SNHLY, CDR2 FYNNEI. V shed 6 bases and J 5 bases; nucleotides not matched to a gene: 11. The CDR3 sequence is CASRTPGTGSHEQYF. DNA of the CDR3: TGTGCCAGCAGAACCCCCGGGACAGGGTCCCACGAGCAGTACTTC.

The chain recombines TRBV10-1 with TRBJ2-7, with 11 positions matching TRBD2. Germline CDR1 is WNHNN and CDR2 is SYGVQD (reference sequence). The length of the CDR3 is 14 residues. V lost 4 bases to trimming and J lost 2 bases; unmatched junction nucleotides: 1. CDR3 sequence (DNA): TGCGCCAGCAGTGGACTAGCGGGGACCTACGAGCAGTACTTC. Protein: CASSGLAGTYEQYF.

The V call is TRBV29-1, the J call TRBJ1-3; D unclear. Germline CDR1 reads SQVTM; CDR2 reads ANQGSEA. V was shortened by 4 bases and J by 0 bases, with 10 bases between the two germline ends. CDR3 length: 14 amino acids. The CDR3 DNA follows: TGCAGCGTTGCCCCCGGTTACTCTGGAAACACCATATATTTT. Protein sequence: CSVAPGYSGNTIYF.

The chain recombines TRBV9 with TRBJ2-3, with D maybe TRBD1 (5 bases). V was shortened by 4 bases and J by 1 base, with 10 bases between the two germline ends. The germline V gene has CDR1 SGDLS and CDR2 YYNGEE. CDR3 length equals 14 residues. The CDR3 loop reads CASSQGVGTDTQYF. CDR3 in DNA: TGTGCCAGCAGCCAAGGGGTGGGCACAGATACGCAGTATTTT. Combining the CDR3 with reference TRBV9 and TRBJ2-3 gives the whole variable domain DSGVTQTPKHLITATGQRVTLRCSPRSGDLSVYWYQQSLDQGLQFLIQYYNGEERAKGNILERFSAQQFPDLHSELNLSSLELGDSALYFCASSQGVGTDTQYFGPGTRLTVL.